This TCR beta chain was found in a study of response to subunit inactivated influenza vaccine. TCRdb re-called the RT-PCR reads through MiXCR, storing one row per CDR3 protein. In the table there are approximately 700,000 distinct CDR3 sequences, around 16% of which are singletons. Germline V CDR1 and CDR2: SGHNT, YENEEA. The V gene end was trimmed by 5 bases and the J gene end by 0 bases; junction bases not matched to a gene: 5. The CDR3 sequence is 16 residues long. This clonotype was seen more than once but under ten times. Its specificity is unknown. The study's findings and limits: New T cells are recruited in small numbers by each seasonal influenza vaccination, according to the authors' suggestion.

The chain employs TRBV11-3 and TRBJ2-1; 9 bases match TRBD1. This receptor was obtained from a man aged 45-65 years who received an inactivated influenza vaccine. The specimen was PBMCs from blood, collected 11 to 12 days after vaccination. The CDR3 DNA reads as TGTGCCAGCAGCCCCGGGACAGGGCGCTCCTACAATGAGCAGTTCTTC. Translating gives CASSPGTGRSYNEQFF.